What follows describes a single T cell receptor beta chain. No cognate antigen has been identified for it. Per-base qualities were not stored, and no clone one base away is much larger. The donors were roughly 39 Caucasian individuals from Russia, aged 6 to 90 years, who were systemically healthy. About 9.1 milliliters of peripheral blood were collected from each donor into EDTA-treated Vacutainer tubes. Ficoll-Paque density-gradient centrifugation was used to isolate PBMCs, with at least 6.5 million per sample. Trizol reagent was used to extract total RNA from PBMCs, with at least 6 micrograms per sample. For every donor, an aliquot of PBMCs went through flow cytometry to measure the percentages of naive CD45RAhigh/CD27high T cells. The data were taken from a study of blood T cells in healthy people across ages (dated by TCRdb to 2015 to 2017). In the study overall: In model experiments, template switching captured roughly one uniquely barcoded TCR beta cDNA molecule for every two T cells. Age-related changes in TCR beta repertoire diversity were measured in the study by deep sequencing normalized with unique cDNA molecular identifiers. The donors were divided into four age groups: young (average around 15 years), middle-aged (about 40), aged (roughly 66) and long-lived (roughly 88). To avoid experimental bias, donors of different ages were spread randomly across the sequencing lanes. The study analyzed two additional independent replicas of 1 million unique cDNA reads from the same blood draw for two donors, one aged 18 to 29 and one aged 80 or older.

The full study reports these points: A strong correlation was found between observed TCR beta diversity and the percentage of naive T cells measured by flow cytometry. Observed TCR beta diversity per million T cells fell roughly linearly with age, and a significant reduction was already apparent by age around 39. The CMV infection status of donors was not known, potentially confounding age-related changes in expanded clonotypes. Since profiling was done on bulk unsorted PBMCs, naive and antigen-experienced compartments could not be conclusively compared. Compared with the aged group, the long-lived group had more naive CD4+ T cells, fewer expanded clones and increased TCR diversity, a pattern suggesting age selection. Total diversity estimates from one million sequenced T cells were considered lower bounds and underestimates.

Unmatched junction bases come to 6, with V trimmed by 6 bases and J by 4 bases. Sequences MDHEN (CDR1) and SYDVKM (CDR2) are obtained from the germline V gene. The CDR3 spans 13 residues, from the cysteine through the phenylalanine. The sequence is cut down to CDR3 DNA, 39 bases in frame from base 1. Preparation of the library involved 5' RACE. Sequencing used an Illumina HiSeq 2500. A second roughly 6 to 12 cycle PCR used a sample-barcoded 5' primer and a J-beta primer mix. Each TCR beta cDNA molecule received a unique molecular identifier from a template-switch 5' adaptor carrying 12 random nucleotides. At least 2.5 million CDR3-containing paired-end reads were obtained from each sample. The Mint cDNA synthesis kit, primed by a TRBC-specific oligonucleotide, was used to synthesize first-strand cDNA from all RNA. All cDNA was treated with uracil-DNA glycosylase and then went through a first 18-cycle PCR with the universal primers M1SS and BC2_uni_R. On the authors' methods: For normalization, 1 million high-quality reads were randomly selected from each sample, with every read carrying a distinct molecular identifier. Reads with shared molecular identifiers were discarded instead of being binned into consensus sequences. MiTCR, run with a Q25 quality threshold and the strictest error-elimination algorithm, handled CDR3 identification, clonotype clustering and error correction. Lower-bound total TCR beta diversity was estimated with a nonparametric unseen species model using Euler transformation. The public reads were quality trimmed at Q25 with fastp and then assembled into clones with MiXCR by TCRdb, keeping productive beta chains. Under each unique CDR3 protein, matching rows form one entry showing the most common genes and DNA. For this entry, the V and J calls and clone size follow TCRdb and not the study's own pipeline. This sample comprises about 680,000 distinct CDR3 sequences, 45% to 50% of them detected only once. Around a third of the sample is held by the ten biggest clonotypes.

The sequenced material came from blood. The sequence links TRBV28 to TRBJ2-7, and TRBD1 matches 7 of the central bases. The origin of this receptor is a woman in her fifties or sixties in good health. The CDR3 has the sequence CASRLDRAYEQYF. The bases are TGTGCCAGCAGGCTAGACAGGGCGTACGAGCAGTACTTC.